What follows are 16 T cell receptor beta chains derived from one specimen sequenced in a study of blood T cell repertoires in COVID-19. The repertoire was sequenced with immunoSEQ multiplex PCR; TCRdb's copy has only in-frame clones and lacks some. Of around 80,000 clones listed, 75% to 85% were seen once; the top ten hold under 5.5%. The sample comprised peripheral blood. The receptors were gathered from a woman between 65 and 79 years old with acute or convalescent COVID-19.

The V gene is TRBV6-5, the J gene TRBJ1-2; possibly TRBD1 for D (5 bases). V lost 4 bases and J lost 4, with 13 bases in between. Germline V gene data show CDR1 as MNHEY and CDR2 as SVGAGI. This CDR3 region has 14 residues. DNA of the CDR3: TGTGCCAGCAGTTCACCGGGGGTTGCCTATGGCTACACCTTC. Encoded protein: CASSSPGVAYGYTF.

The V call is TRBV9, the J call TRBJ1-3; D remains unclear. Germline V gene data show CDR1 as SGDLS and CDR2 as YYNGEE. V was shortened by 0 bases and J by 0 bases, with 10 bases between the two germline ends. The CDR3 covers 16 residues. CDR3 protein: CASSVGGRGSGNTIYF. CDR3 nucleotides: TGTGCCAGCAGCGTAGGGGGTCGGGGCTCTGGAAACACCATATATTTT.

The chain is built from TRBV7-8 and TRBJ2-3; D is possibly TRBD1 (5 bases). The V gene's germline CDR1 is SGHVS and CDR2 FQNEAQ. The V and J ends lost 0 bases and 1 base respectively, with 8 bases between them. The CDR3 spans 15 residues. The CDR3 nucleotides read TGTGCCAGCAGCTTAGCGGGGCTAGGCACAGATACGCAGTATTTT. It is translated as CASSLAGLGTDTQYF.

The chain employs TRBV27 and TRBJ1-5; D gene unclear. Germline assignment: CDR1 MNHEY and CDR2 SMNVEV (reference sequence). V lost 4 bases and J 0 bases, leaving 7 bases between the germline ends. The CDR3 has 14 amino acids. CDR3 DNA sequence: TGTGCCAGCAGTTCCCTATATAGCAATCAGCCCCAGCATTTT. It specifies CASSSLYSNQPQHF.

This sequence joins TRBV6-5 and TRBJ2-7; maybe TRBD1 (7 bases). V was cut by 5 bases and J by 7 bases, with 21 bases left in between. This CDR3 comprises 15 residues. Germline V CDR1 and CDR2: MNHEY, SVGAGI. For the CDR3, the DNA is TGTGCCAGCAGTCCCAGGGGGGTAGTTTCGCGGGAGCAGTACTTC. This codes for CASSPRGVVSREQYF.

The chain recombines TRBV29-1 with TRBJ1-4; weak D call: TRBD1 (6 bases). Trimming left V 5 bases short and J 5 bases short, with 12 bases between. CDR1 and CDR2 from the germline V gene are SQVTM and ANQGSEA. There are 13 residues in the CDR3. CDR3 DNA: TGCAGCGTTAGGCAGGGGATCAATGAAAAACTGTTTTTT. It codes for CSVRQGINEKLFF. Full variable domain (rest looked up from reference TRBV29-1 and TRBJ1-4): SAVISQKPSRDICQRGTSLTIQCQVDSQVTMMFWYRQQPGQSLTLIATANQGSEATYESGFVIDKFPISRPNLTFSTLTVSNMSPEDSSIYLCSVRQGINEKLFFGSGTQLSVL.

The rearrangement uses TRBV6-2 or TRBV6-3 and TRBJ2-3; 9 bases align to TRBD2. Germline V lookup: CDR1 MNHEY, CDR2 SVGEGT. Unmatched junction bases numbered 10, after V lost 6 bases and J lost 9 bases. This CDR3 contains 14 residues. CDR3 in DNA: TGTGCCAGCAGCACCGTTCTGGCGGGGGGGACGCAGTATTTT. Translation gives CASSTVLAGGTQYF.

The table lists this clone with a few counts. This chain joins TRBV4-3 and TRBJ1-1; 8 positions agree with TRBD1. Germline CDR1 is LGHNA and CDR2 is YSLEER. Trimming removed 5 bases from V and 8 bases from J; junction bases left unmatched: 10. This CDR3 region has 14 residues. CDR3 sequence reads: CASSFTTGAVEAFF. The CDR3 region has the DNA TGCGCCAGCAGCTTTACGACAGGGGCCGTGGAAGCTTTCTTT.

The chain links TRBV12-3 or TRBV12-4 to TRBJ1-2, with 8 bases lining up with TRBD1. Unmatched junction bases numbered 3, after V lost 9 bases and J lost 0 bases. The CDR3 consists of 13 residues. The CDR3 is CASYRGTNYGYTF. The CDR3 DNA is TGTGCCAGTTACAGGGGGACTAACTATGGCTACACCTTC.

The chain combines TRBV7-9 with TRBJ1-3; possibly TRBD1 for D (6 bases). CDR1 and CDR2 from the germline V gene are SEHNR and FQNEAQ (reference sequence). Trimming took 5 bases from V and 2 from J, leaving 10 bases between them. CDR3 size: 14 residues. The CDR3 reads CASSPRDTGNTIYF. CDR3 sequence (DNA): TGTGCCAGCAGCCCCCGGGACACTGGAAACACCATATATTTT.

As DNA, the CDR3 is TGTGCCAGCAGCTCAGGGGTCGGGTACACAGATACGCAGTATTTT. Translation gives CASSSGVGYTDTQYF. The V and J genes are TRBV27 and TRBJ2-3; possible D gene TRBD1, 6 bases. V lost 6 bases and J lost 2, with 15 bases in between. CDR1 MNHEY and CDR2 SMNVEV come from the germline V gene (reference sequence). CDR3 length: 15 residues.

The chain couples TRBV7-5 to TRBJ1-2. TRBV7-5 is termed a pseudogene. The CDR3 runs to 12 residues. The CDR3 DNA sequence: TGTGCCAGAAGCTCGCGCTTCCATGGCTACACCTTC. Its protein product is CARSSRFHGYTF.

The genes are TRBV5-4 and TRBJ2-3, with D perhaps TRBD2 (5 bases). This CDR3 contains 16 residues. In germline, CDR1 is SGHNT, CDR2 YYREEE (reference sequence). V lost 4 bases, J lost 3 bases, and 18 bases lay in between. The DNA for the CDR3 is TGTGCCAGCAGCCTGGGGAGAGGCGGGCGAACAGATACGCAGTATTTT. Protein product: CASSLGRGGRTDTQYF.

The chain uses TRBV6-5 and TRBJ2-2, with D unclear. Germline lookup yields CDR1 MNHEY and CDR2 SVGAGI. Deletions cut 6 bases from V and 0 bases from J, with 8 bases between. The CDR3 contains 14 residues. CDR3 region: CASRRAANTGELFF. For the CDR3, the DNA is TGTGCCAGCAGGAGAGCCGCGAACACCGGGGAGCTGTTTTTT.

This clone was observed a few times. J is TRBJ2-7 and V is TRBV4-2, with TRBD1 as a possible D gene (6 bases). Looked up from germline, CDR1 is LGHNA and CDR2 is YNFKEQ. V gave up 0 bases and J gave up 3 bases, with 18 bases separating them. This CDR3 contains 17 residues. This CDR3 reads CASSQELGQGFLYEQYF. The CDR3, as DNA: TGTGCCAGCAGCCAAGAACTAGGTCAGGGGTTCCTCTACGAGCAGTACTTC.

This clone was seen only a few times. The rearrangement joins TRBV11-2 to TRBJ2-7; TRBD1 matches at 8 bases. The CDR3 spans 14 residues. Looked up from germline, CDR1 is SGHAT and CDR2 is FQNNGV. Unmatched junction bases numbered 5, after V lost 5 bases and J lost 2 bases. This chain's CDR3 is CASSVGDRTYEQYF. The CDR3 DNA sequence: TGTGCCAGCAGCGTGGGGGACAGGACCTACGAGCAGTACTTC.